Below, one TCR beta chain is given with its context. Authors' methods: Amplification of reference gene primers was used by the study to estimate nucleated cell counts. The data were produced by immunoSEQ multiplex PCR, yet TCRdb's version contains in-frame clones alone and is incomplete. That table supplies the V and J calls and clone size; D and trimming were determined from the DNA. The data contain around 420,000 clones, roughly 90% of them singletons. This entry belongs to a study of blood T cell repertoires in COVID-19. On the study more broadly: Both acute and convalescent COVID-19 samples were obtained from the United States, Italy and Spain. PBMCs, B-cell-depleted T cells, or T cells provided the cDNA or gDNA that made up the material.

Between the trimmed V and J ends, which lost 4 bases and 10 bases, there was a span of 10 bases. This CDR3 is built from 13 residues. CDR1 is KGHDR and CDR2 is SFDVKD in the germline V gene. Sequencing was carried out using PBMCs or T cells enriched from blood (not recorded which). This TCR came from a woman aged 40 to 50 with acute COVID-19. The gene calls are TRBV24-1 and TRBJ1-6; tentatively, D is TRBD1 (6 bases). The CDR3: CATSDGTGSPLHF. In DNA, the CDR3 is TGTGCCACCAGTGACGGTACAGGGTCACCCCTCCACTTT.